This TCR beta chain was found in a study of vaccination effects on CD4 cells after COVID-19. Viral peptide pools were used in the ViraFEST assay to expand antigen-specific CD4+ T cells, and sequencing came afterward. CD4+ T cell isolation took place after 10 days of culture. PCR confirmed that the person was infected with SARS-CoV-2 between March and December 2020. As for this clone: Its cognate antigen is unknown.

The repertoire was sequenced with immunoSEQ multiplex PCR; TCRdb's copy has only in-frame clones and lacks some. This repertoire shows under 65,000 clones, about 77% found once; its top ten account for around 5.5%. This receptor was obtained from a human donor who had a prior SARS-CoV-2 infection. The source material was CD4+ T cells from PBMCs cultured with HIV peptides, sampled before COVID-19 vaccination. The subset: HIV-1 Nef peptide pool negative control/reference culture.

The CDR3 here is CASSQADSGGWADTQYF. CDR3 in DNA: TGTGCCAGCAGCCAAGCGGATAGCGGGGGGTGGGCAGATACGCAGTATTTT. The rearrangement links TRBV4-2 to TRBJ2-3; 10 bases agree with TRBD2. Germline CDR1 reads LGHNA; CDR2 reads YNFKEQ. The ends lost 1 base at V and 4 bases at J; junction bases unmatched: 8. CDR3 size: 17 residues.